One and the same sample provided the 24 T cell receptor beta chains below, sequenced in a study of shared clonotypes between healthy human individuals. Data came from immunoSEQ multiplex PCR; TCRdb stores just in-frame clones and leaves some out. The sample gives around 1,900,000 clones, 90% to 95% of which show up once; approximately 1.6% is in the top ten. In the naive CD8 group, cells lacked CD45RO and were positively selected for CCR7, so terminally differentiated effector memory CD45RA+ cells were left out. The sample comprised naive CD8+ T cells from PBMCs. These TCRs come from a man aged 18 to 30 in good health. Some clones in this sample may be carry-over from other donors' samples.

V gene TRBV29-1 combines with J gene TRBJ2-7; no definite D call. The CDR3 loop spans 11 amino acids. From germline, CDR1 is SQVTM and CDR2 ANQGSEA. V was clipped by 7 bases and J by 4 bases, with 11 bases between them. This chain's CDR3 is CSGRSGYEQYF. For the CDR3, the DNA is TGCAGCGGGCGGTCTGGGTACGAGCAGTACTTC.

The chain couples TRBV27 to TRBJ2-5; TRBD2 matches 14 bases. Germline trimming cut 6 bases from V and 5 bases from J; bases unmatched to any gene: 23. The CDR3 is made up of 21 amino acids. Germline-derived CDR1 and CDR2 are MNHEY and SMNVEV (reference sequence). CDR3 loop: CASSPSQGLAGGEPVLETQYF. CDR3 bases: TGTGCCAGCAGCCCATCTCAAGGACTAGCGGGAGGAGAACCGGTCTTGGAGACCCAGTACTTC.

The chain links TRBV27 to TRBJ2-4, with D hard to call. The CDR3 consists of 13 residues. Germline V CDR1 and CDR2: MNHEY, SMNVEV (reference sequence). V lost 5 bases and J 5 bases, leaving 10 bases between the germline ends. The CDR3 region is CASSPGLENIQYF. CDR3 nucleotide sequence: TGTGCCAGCAGTCCTGGGCTTGAAAACATTCAGTACTTC.

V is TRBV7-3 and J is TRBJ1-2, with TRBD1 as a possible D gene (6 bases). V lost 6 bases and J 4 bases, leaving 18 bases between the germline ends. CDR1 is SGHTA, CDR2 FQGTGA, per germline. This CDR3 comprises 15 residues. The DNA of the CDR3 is TGTGCCAGCAGTCCCCTGGGGGGGGCAAGCTATGGCTACACCTTC. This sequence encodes CASSPLGGASYGYTF.

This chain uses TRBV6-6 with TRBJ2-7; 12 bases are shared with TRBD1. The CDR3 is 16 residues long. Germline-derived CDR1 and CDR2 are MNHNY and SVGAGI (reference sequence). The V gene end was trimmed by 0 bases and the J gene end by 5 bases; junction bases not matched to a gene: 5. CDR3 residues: CASSYSIGTGGNEQYF. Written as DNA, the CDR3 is TGTGCCAGCAGTTACTCGATAGGGACAGGGGGCAACGAGCAGTACTTC.

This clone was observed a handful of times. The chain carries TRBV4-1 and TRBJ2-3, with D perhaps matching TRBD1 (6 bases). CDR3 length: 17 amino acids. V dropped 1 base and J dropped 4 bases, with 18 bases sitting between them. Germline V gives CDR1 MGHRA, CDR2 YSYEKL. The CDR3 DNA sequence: TGCGCCAGCAGCCAAGTGGTTCGGCAGGGGTCTGCAGATACGCAGTATTTT. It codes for CASSQVVRQGSADTQYF.

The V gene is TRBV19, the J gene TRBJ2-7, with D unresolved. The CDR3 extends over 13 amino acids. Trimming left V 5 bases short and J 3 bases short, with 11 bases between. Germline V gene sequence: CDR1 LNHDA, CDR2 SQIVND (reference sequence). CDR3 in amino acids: CASSLSDRYEQYF. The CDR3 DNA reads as TGTGCCAGTAGTCTCTCGGACCGCTACGAGCAGTACTTC.

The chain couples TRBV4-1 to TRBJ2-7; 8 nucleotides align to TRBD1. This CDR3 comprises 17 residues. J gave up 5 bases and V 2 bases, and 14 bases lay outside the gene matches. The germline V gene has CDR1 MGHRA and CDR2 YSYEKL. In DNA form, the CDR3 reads TGCGCCAGCAGCCAACACACACGACAGGGGCCGGGGAACGAGCAGTACTTC. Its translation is CASSQHTRQGPGNEQYF.

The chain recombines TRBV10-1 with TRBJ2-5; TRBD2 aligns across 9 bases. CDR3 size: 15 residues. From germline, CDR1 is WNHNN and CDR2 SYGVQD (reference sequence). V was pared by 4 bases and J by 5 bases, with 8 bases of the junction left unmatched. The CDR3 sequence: CASSAREGPRETQYF. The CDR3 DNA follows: TGCGCCAGCAGTGCGCGGGAGGGCCCAAGGGAGACCCAGTACTTC.

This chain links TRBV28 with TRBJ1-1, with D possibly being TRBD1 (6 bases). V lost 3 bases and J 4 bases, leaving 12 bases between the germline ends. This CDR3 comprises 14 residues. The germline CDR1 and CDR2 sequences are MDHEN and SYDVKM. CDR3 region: CASSFGGEGTEAFF. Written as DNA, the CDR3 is TGTGCCAGCAGTTTTGGGGGCGAGGGCACTGAAGCTTTCTTT. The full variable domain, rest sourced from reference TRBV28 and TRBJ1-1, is DVKVTQSSRYLVKRTGEKVFLECVQDMDHENMFWYRQDPGLGLRLIYFSYDVKMKEKGDIPEGYSVSREKKERFSLILESASTNQTSMYLCASSFGGEGTEAFFGQGTRLTVV.

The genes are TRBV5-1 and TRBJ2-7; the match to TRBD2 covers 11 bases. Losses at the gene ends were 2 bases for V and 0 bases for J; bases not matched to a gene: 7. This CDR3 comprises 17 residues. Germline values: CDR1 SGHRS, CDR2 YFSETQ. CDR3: CASSLGTSGASSYEQYF. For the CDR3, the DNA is TGCGCCAGCAGCTTAGGGACTAGCGGAGCGAGCTCCTACGAGCAGTACTTC.

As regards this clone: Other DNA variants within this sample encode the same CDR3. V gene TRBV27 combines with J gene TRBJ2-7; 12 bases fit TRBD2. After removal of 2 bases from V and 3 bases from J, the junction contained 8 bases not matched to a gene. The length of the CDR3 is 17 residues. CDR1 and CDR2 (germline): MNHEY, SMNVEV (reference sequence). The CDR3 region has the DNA TGTGCCAGCAGTTTACCCTCGACTAGCGGGAGAATCTACGAGCAGTACTTC. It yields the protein CASSLPSTSGRIYEQYF.

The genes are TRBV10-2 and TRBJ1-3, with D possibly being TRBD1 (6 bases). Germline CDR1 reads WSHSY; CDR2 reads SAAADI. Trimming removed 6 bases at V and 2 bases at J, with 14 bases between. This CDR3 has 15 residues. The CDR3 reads CASRAGTFTGNTIYF. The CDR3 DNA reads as TGCGCCAGCAGGGCCGGGACATTCACTGGAAACACCATATATTTT.

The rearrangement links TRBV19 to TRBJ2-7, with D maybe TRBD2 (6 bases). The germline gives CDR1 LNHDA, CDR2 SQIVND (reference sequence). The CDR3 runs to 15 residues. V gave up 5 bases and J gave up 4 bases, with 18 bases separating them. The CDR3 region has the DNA TGTGCCAGTAGTGAAGTCCCCGCAGGGAGGTACGAGCAGTACTTC. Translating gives CASSEVPAGRYEQYF.

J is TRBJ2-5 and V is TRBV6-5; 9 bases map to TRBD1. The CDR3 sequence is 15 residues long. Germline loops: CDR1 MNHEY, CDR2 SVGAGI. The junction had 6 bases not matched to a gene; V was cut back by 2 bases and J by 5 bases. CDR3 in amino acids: CASSYGTGYFETQYF. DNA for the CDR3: TGTGCCAGCAGTTACGGGACAGGGTACTTTGAGACCCAGTACTTC.

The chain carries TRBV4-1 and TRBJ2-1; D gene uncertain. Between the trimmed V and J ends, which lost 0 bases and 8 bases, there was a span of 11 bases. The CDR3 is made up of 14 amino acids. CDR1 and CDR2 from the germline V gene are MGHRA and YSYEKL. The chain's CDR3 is CASSQDKAWDEQFF. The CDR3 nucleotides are TGCGCCAGCAGCCAAGATAAAGCCTGGGATGAGCAGTTCTTC.

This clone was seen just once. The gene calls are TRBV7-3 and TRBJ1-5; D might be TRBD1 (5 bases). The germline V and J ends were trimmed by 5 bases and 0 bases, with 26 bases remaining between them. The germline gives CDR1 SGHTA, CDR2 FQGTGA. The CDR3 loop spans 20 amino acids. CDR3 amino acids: CASSPTEWDFCCYSNQPQHF. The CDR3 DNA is TGTGCCAGCAGCCCTACCGAATGGGACTTTTGCTGCTATAGCAATCAGCCCCAGCATTTT.

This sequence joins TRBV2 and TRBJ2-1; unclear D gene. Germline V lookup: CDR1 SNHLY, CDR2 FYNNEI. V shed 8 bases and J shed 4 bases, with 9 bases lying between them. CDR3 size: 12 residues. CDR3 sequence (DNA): TGTGCCAGCTTTGCGGAGTACAATGAGCAGTTCTTC. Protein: CASFAEYNEQFF.

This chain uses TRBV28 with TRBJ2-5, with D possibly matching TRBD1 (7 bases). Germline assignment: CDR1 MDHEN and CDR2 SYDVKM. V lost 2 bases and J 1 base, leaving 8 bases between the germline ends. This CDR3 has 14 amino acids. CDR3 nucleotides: TGTGCCAGCAGTTTACAGGGGGGCCAAGAGACCCAGTACTTC. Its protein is CASSLQGGQETQYF.

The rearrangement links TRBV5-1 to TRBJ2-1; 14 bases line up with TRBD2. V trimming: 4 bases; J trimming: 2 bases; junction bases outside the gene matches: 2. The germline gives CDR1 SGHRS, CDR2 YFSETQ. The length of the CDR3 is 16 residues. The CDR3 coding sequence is TGCGCCAGCAGCGAGGGACTAGCGGGGGCCTACAATGAGCAGTTCTTC. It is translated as CASSEGLAGAYNEQFF.

CDR3 residues: CASGGAMDYGYTF. As DNA, the CDR3 is TGCGCCAGCGGGGGGGCGATGGACTATGGCTACACCTTC. The V and J genes are TRBV5-1 and TRBJ1-2; possibly TRBD1 for D (6 bases). The CDR3 contains 13 residues. V shed 7 bases and J shed 3 bases, with 13 bases lying between them. Germline CDR1 and CDR2: SGHRS and YFSETQ.

The DNA for the CDR3 is TGTGCCAGCAGCTTAGGACTAGCGGGAGGGATTAGGATAGTAGACAATGAGCAGTTCTTC. This sequence encodes CASSLGLAGGIRIVDNEQFF. This chain links TRBV7-8 with TRBJ2-1; 14 nucleotides line up with TRBD2. Germline V gene data show CDR1 as SGHVS and CDR2 as FQNEAQ. The CDR3 runs 20 residues. The J segment lost 5 bases and the V segment lost 1 base, leaving 13 bases of the junction unmatched.

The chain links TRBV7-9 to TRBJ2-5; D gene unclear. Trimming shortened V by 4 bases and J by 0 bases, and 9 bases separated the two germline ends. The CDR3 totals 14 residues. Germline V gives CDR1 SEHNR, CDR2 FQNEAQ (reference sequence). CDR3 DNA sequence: TGTGCCAGCAGCTGGCCAGAACACCAAGAGACCCAGTACTTC. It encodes CASSWPEHQETQYF.

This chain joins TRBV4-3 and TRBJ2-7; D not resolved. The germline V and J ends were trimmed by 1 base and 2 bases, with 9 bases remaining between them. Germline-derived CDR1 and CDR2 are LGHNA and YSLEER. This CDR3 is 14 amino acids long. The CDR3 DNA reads TGCGCCAGCAGCCAAGCTCGGGTCGCCTACGAGCAGTACTTC. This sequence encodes CASSQARVAYEQYF.